The 21 T cell receptor beta chains below come from one sample, sequenced in a study of response to subunit inactivated influenza vaccine. TCRdb processed the RT-PCR reads anew with MiXCR; each CDR3 protein has one entry. The table has hundreds of thousands of distinct CDR3 sequences, around 11% seen once. This sample was also put to use in a study of T cells expressing NK-cell markers. That source notes: Template switching by 5'RACE with UMIs generated the TCR beta cDNA.

Specimen: PBMCs from blood, collected on the day of vaccination. Receptors originate from a man between 45 and 60 years old who received an inactivated influenza vaccine.

This clonotype has just a few counts. The chain is built from TRBV5-1 and TRBJ2-3, with D hard to call. V was clipped by 4 bases and J by 6 bases, with 12 bases between them. Germline values: CDR1 SGHRS, CDR2 YFSETQ. This CDR3 is built from 13 residues. In DNA, the CDR3 is TGCGCCAGCAGCGGTGTCTGGGCGGATACGCAGTATTTT. It encodes CASSGVWADTQYF. Variable domain in full (rest from reference TRBV5-1 and TRBJ2-3): KAGVTQTPRYLIKTRGQQVTLSCSPISGHRSVSWYQQTPGQGLQFLFEYFSETQRNKGNFPGRFSGRQFSNSRSEMNVSTLELGDSALYLCASSGVWADTQYFGPGTRLTVL.

The chain joins TRBV28 to TRBJ2-2, with D unresolved. V was cut by 5 bases and J by 8 bases, with 6 bases left in between. CDR1 MDHEN and CDR2 SYDVKM come from the germline V gene. The CDR3 extends over 11 amino acids. The CDR3 protein is CASSPMGELFF. CDR3 coding DNA: TGTGCCAGCAGTCCCATGGGGGAGCTGTTTTTT.

The chain links TRBV29-1 to TRBJ1-5; D gene unclear. The CDR3 is 14 amino acids. V was pared by 6 bases and J by 0 bases, with 12 bases between. CDR1 and CDR2 (germline): SQVTM, ANQGSEA. The CDR3 DNA reads TGCAGCGTGAAAGACACTTATAGCAATCAGCCCCAGCATTTT. As protein: CSVKDTYSNQPQHF.

This clonotype was seen more than once but under ten times. The chain combines TRBV12-3 or TRBV12-4 with TRBJ2-3; 12 positions agree with TRBD2. The CDR3 runs to 15 residues. V was clipped by 3 bases and J by 9 bases; unmatched bases: 7. CDR3: CASSFASGGAGTQYF. Written as DNA, the CDR3 is TGTGCCAGCAGTTTCGCTAGCGGGGGGGCGGGAACGCAGTATTTT.

This clonotype was picked up a small number of times. The chain is built from TRBV11-2 and TRBJ2-4; TRBD2 aligns across 8 bases. Unmatched junction bases numbered 3, after V lost 5 bases and J lost 6 bases. This CDR3 is built from 13 residues. Germline V lookup: CDR1 SGHAT, CDR2 FQNNGV. The CDR3 coding sequence is TGTGCCAGCAGCCGTGCGGGAGGAAACATTCAGTACTTC. Protein sequence: CASSRAGGNIQYF.

The rearrangement joins TRBV20-1 to TRBJ1-5, with D uncertain. The CDR3 loop spans 13 amino acids. Germline assignment: CDR1 DFQATT and CDR2 SNEGSKA (reference sequence). Between the trimmed V and J ends, which lost 3 bases and 15 bases, there was a span of 21 bases. CDR3 sequence (DNA): TGCAGTGCTAGCCGGACCTTAGGTTCCTCCTTGCATTTT. Its protein product is CSASRTLGSSLHF.

The J gene is TRBJ2-7, the V gene TRBV18; 11 bases match TRBD1. CDR1 is KGHSH and CDR2 is LQKENI in the germline V gene. The CDR3 runs to 14 residues. After removal of 5 bases from V and 5 bases from J, the junction contained 5 bases not matched to a gene. CDR3 bases: TGTGCCAGCTCAGAGGGACAGGGGGTTCACGAGCAGTACTTC. Amino acids: CASSEGQGVHEQYF. Full variable domain (missing parts from reference TRBV18 and TRBJ2-7): NAGVMQNPRHLVRRRGQEARLRCSPMKGHSHVYWYRQLPEEGLKFMVYLQKENIIDESGMPKERFSAEFPKEGPSILRIQQVVRGDSAAYFCASSEGQGVHEQYFGPGTRLTVT.

The chain carries TRBV5-6 and TRBJ2-7; a possible D gene is TRBD1 (6 bases). CDR1 is SGHDT and CDR2 is YYEEEE in the germline V gene. The CDR3 spans 15 residues. V lost 0 bases and J lost 3, with 13 bases in between. CDR3 region: CASSLGVRGSYEQYF. CDR3 bases: TGTGCCAGCAGCTTGGGCGTCAGGGGAAGCTACGAGCAGTACTTC.

The chain is built from TRBV2 and TRBJ1-4, with 9 nucleotides matching TRBD1. The CDR3 has 14 residues. The V segment lost 5 bases and the J segment 7 bases; nucleotides outside the gene matches: 5. Germline loops: CDR1 SNHLY, CDR2 FYNNEI. CDR3 coding DNA: TGTGCCAGCAGTCTACAGGGGGCGGGTGAAAAACTGTTTTTT. Amino acid sequence: CASSLQGAGEKLFF.

This clonotype was found a few times. The rearrangement joins TRBV20-1 to TRBJ2-3; 12 positions match TRBD2. Per germline, CDR1 DFQATT and CDR2 SNEGSKA (reference sequence). This CDR3 region has 14 residues. CDR3 sequence reads: CSVGLAGFTDTQYF. In DNA form, the CDR3 reads TGCAGCGTCGGACTAGCGGGGTTCACAGATACGCAGTATTTT.

The chain recombines TRBV10-3 with TRBJ2-1; 9 nucleotides match TRBD1. This CDR3 region has 17 residues. J gave up 4 bases and V 4 bases, and 11 bases lay outside the gene matches. Germline CDR1 ENHRY, CDR2 SYGVKD. CDR3: CAISGWGQGRGYNEQFF. In DNA form, the CDR3 reads TGTGCCATCAGTGGGTGGGGACAGGGCCGAGGTTACAATGAGCAGTTCTTC.

The J gene is TRBJ2-7, the V gene TRBV3-1, with 11 nucleotides matching TRBD1. CDR3 length: 16 residues. V lost 0 bases to trimming and J lost 5 bases; unmatched junction nucleotides: 6. Germline CDR1 LGHDT, CDR2 YNNKEL (reference sequence). CDR3 protein: CASSQDWTGGEDEQYF. In DNA, the CDR3 is TGTGCCAGCAGCCAAGATTGGACAGGGGGCGAAGACGAGCAGTACTTC.

This clonotype has just a few counts. The chain employs TRBV24-1 and TRBJ2-5; D remains ambiguous. There are 15 residues in the CDR3. Between the trimmed V and J ends, which lost 4 bases and 2 bases, there was a span of 13 bases. CDR1 and CDR2 (germline): KGHDR, SFDVKD. In nucleotides, the CDR3 is TGTGCCACCAGTGACCCCGGACCCCCTCAAGAGACCCAGTACTTC. Its translation is CATSDPGPPQETQYF.

This clonotype has more than one count but fewer than ten. This chain connects TRBV4-1 to TRBJ2-1; D unclear. V gave up 0 bases and J gave up 12 bases, with 18 bases separating them. Germline CDR1 reads MGHRA; CDR2 reads YSYEKL. CDR3 length: 15 residues. Here the CDR3 reads CASSQDRVARVLQFF. CDR3 bases: TGCGCCAGCAGCCAAGATCGTGTCGCCCGCGTGTTGCAGTTCTTC.

The rearrangement joins TRBV4-3 to TRBJ2-1; D unclear. Trimming stripped 1 base from V and 15 bases from J, with 16 bases between. CDR1 is LGHNA, CDR2 YSLEER, per germline. This CDR3 has 13 amino acids. The CDR3 protein is CASSQGLAYKGFF. In DNA, the CDR3 is TGCGCCAGCAGCCAAGGTCTCGCATACAAAGGGTTCTTC.

Only a few counts were recorded for this clonotype. The CDR3 region has the DNA TGTGCCAGCAGGACCGGAATCCAAGAGACCCAGTACTTC. Encoded protein: CASRTGIQETQYF. The rearrangement uses TRBV27 and TRBJ2-5; unclear D gene. Trimming took 6 bases from V and 1 from J, leaving 9 bases between them. CDR3 length: 13 residues. CDR1 is MNHEY, CDR2 SMNVEV, per germline (reference sequence).

The chain has TRBV20-1 and TRBJ2-7, with 14 bases aligning to TRBD2. After removal of 3 bases from V and 6 bases from J, the junction contained 4 bases not matched to a gene. Germline CDR1 DFQATT, CDR2 SNEGSKA (reference sequence). The CDR3 extends over 14 amino acids. CDR3 sequence (DNA): TGCAGTGCTAGGACTAGCGGGAGGGCTAGCGAGCAGTACTTC. It encodes CSARTSGRASEQYF.

The chain combines TRBV7-9 with TRBJ2-5; D may be TRBD2 (6 bases). This CDR3 contains 15 residues. The germline CDR1 and CDR2 sequences are SEHNR and FQNEAQ (reference sequence). Trimming took 5 bases from V and 5 from J, leaving 18 bases between them. As DNA, the CDR3 is TGTGCCAGCAGCACGTACGCGGGGAGAGGGGAGACCCAGTACTTC. Its protein product is CASSTYAGRGETQYF.

This chain links TRBV5-1 with TRBJ2-2; D might be TRBD2 (5 bases). Germline V gives CDR1 SGHRS, CDR2 YFSETQ. Deletions cut 2 bases from V and 0 bases from J, with 11 bases between. This CDR3 region has 16 residues. The CDR3 loop is CASSLTRSSNTGELFF. The CDR3 DNA reads TGCGCCAGCAGCTTAACTAGAAGTTCGAACACCGGGGAGCTGTTTTTT.

A few counts support this clonotype. The chain employs TRBV5-4 and TRBJ2-1, with 9 positions matching TRBD1. The CDR3 totals 16 residues. CDR1 and CDR2 (germline): SGHNT, YYREEE (reference sequence). V shed 0 bases and J 7 bases; nucleotides not matched to a gene: 8. DNA for the CDR3: TGTGCCAGCAGCTTGGGGACCCCGGGACAGGGTAATGAGCAGTTCTTC. Translating it yields CASSLGTPGQGNEQFF.

This clonotype was seen only a few times. The V call is TRBV29-1, the J call TRBJ2-1; tentatively, D is TRBD1 or TRBD2 (5 bases each). The CDR3 is 15 amino acids. Per the germline V gene, CDR1 is SQVTM and CDR2 is ANQGSEA. Trimming cost V 4 bases and J 2 bases, with 15 bases left between them. CDR3 in amino acids: CSVGGSWRTYNEQFF. For the CDR3, the DNA is TGCAGCGTTGGGGGGAGCTGGAGGACCTACAATGAGCAGTTCTTC.